The 21 T cell receptor beta chains reported below all come from one sample, sequenced in a study of blood T cell repertoires in COVID-19. Sequencing was performed with immunoSEQ multiplex PCR; in TCRdb, only in-frame clones are kept and a portion is missing. The sample includes 350,000 or so clones, roughly 86% of them seen just once. Sequencing was done on a sample of peripheral blood. All receptors derive from a woman in her twenties or thirties with COVID-19, enrolled during active disease.

This chain connects TRBV4-1 to TRBJ1-3; a possible D gene is TRBD1 (5 bases). Germline V gene sequence: CDR1 MGHRA, CDR2 YSYEKL. The CDR3 is made up of 15 amino acids. The V gene lost 1 base and the J gene lost 4 bases, with 11 bases spanning the gap. The CDR3 bases are TGCGCCAGCAGCCAAGTGGGGGGTTACGGAAACACCATATATTTT. Translating it yields CASSQVGGYGNTIYF.

V gene TRBV5-1 combines with J gene TRBJ2-7, with TRBD1 matching 11 bases. Germline-derived CDR1 and CDR2 are SGHRS and YFSETQ. CDR3 length equals 14 residues. J lost 5 bases, V lost 4 bases, and 5 bases had no gene match. CDR3: CASSRGQGADEQYF. The CDR3 bases are TGCGCCAGCAGCCGAGGACAGGGGGCAGACGAGCAGTACTTC.

The CDR3 loop reads CASSPISGDTQYF. The CDR3 nucleotides read TGTGCCAGCAGCCCCATTAGCGGGGATACGCAGTATTTT. The chain combines TRBV7-2 with TRBJ2-3, with 7 bases lining up with TRBD2. Germline V gene data show CDR1 as SGHTA and CDR2 as FQGNSA. This CDR3 has 13 amino acids. After removal of 5 bases from V and 6 bases from J, the junction contained 5 bases not matched to a gene. The variable domain in full, with the rest retrieved from reference TRBV7-2 and TRBJ2-3, is GAGVSQSPSNKVTEKGKDVELRCDPISGHTALYWYRQSLGQGLEFLIYFQGNSAPDKSGLPSDRFSAERTGGSVSTLTIQRTQQEDSAVYLCASSPISGDTQYFGPGTRLTVL.

The chain joins TRBV9 to TRBJ2-7; TRBD2 aligns across 7 bases. V was clipped by 4 bases and J by 6 bases; unmatched bases: 10. Germline loops: CDR1 SGDLS, CDR2 YYNGEE. The CDR3 totals 14 residues. CDR3 residues: CASSPGGRAAEQYF. Here the CDR3 DNA reads TGTGCCAGCAGCCCAGGTGGGAGGGCGGCCGAGCAGTACTTC. The whole variable domain, filled in from reference TRBV9 and TRBJ2-7, reads DSGVTQTPKHLITATGQRVTLRCSPRSGDLSVYWYQQSLDQGLQFLIQYYNGEERAKGNILERFSAQQFPDLHSELNLSSLELGDSALYFCASSPGGRAAEQYFGPGTRLTVT.

The chain carries TRBV19 and TRBJ1-3, with D hard to call. Germline CDR1 is LNHDA and CDR2 is SQIVND (reference sequence). V was pared by 4 bases and J by 0 bases, with 10 bases between. This CDR3 has 15 residues. The CDR3 sequence is CASSKRENSGNTIYF. DNA of the CDR3: TGTGCCAGTAGTAAGCGGGAGAACTCTGGAAACACCATATATTTT.

The chain joins TRBV27 to TRBJ2-3; D gene uncertain. The CDR3 runs to 16 residues. The germline V gene encodes CDR1 MNHEY and CDR2 SMNVEV (reference sequence). Trimming removed 6 bases from V and 0 bases from J, with 16 bases in between. CDR3 DNA sequence: TGTGCCAGCAGCCACAGCCGACACTTAAGCACAGATACGCAGTATTTT. Translation: CASSHSRHLSTDTQYF.

This chain links TRBV27 with TRBJ1-2; the D gene is possibly TRBD1 (5 bases). The CDR3 contains 18 residues. Trimming left V 0 bases short and J 2 bases short, with 19 bases between. Germline CDR1 MNHEY, CDR2 SMNVEV (reference sequence). The CDR3 region is CASSLSGKRRDYNYGYTF. The CDR3 DNA follows: TGTGCCAGCAGTTTATCCGGGAAGCGCAGGGACTACAACTATGGCTACACCTTC.

Here the CDR3 reads CSASPGQGRLAGVDEQFF. The DNA of the CDR3 is TGCAGTGCTAGTCCGGGACAGGGTCGACTAGCGGGAGTCGATGAGCAGTTCTTC. The rearrangement joins TRBV20-1 to TRBJ2-1, with TRBD2 matching 12 bases. Germline loops: CDR1 DFQATT, CDR2 SNEGSKA (reference sequence). V lost 3 bases, J lost 8 bases, and 17 bases stayed unmatched. The CDR3 is made up of 18 amino acids.

V and J are TRBV5-8 and TRBJ2-1; TRBD1 matches at 9 bases. Germline V gene sequence: CDR1 SGHTS, CDR2 YDEGEE. Trimming took 4 bases from V and 3 from J; bases not matched to a gene: 5. CDR3 length: 15 amino acids. The CDR3: CASSPGTGLYNEQFF. Here the CDR3 DNA reads TGTGCCAGCAGCCCCGGGACAGGGCTCTACAATGAGCAGTTCTTC.

The chain recombines TRBV19 with TRBJ1-1; 8 bases agree with TRBD1. V lost 9 bases and J lost 5; bases outside the gene matches: 5. Germline V gives CDR1 LNHDA, CDR2 SQIVND (reference sequence). CDR3 length: 12 residues. CDR3 DNA sequence: TGTGCCAGCGGACAGGGTGAAACTGAAGCTTTCTTT. This codes for CASGQGETEAFF.

The chain employs TRBV11-2 and TRBJ1-2; 7 bases align to TRBD1. The germline V gene encodes CDR1 SGHAT and CDR2 FQNNGV. This CDR3 is 15 amino acids long. Trimming took 1 base from V and 0 from J; bases not matched to a gene: 2. CDR3 sequence: CASSLAGQANYGYTF. The CDR3 DNA sequence: TGTGCCAGCAGCTTAGCCGGACAGGCTAACTATGGCTACACCTTC.

This clone showed up just a few times. The CDR3 DNA sequence: TGCGCCAGCAGCTTGGACAGGAAATCACCCCTCCACTTT. Encoded protein: CASSLDRKSPLHF. The rearrangement joins TRBV5-1 to TRBJ1-6, with D tentatively TRBD1 (5 bases). The CDR3 contains 13 residues. CDR1 is SGHRS and CDR2 is YFSETQ in the germline V gene. V lost 0 bases, J lost 10 bases, and 8 bases lay in between.

The rearrangement uses TRBV28 and TRBJ2-7, with D possibly being TRBD1 (5 bases). The germline V and J ends were trimmed by 6 bases and 6 bases, with 12 bases remaining between them. Germline V CDR1 and CDR2: MDHEN, SYDVKM. The CDR3 runs 12 residues. The CDR3 DNA is TGTGCCAGCAGAACCAGGGTAGGCGAGCAGTACTTC. The encoded protein is CASRTRVGEQYF.

This clone has a single count. The chain has TRBV7-2 and TRBJ2-7, with 9 bases identical to TRBD2. The germline CDR1 and CDR2 sequences are SGHTA and FQGNSA. V was clipped by 2 bases and J by 8 bases; unmatched bases: 4. The CDR3 loop spans 13 amino acids. This CDR3 is CASSLIAGAQQYF. The CDR3 DNA is TGTGCCAGCAGCTTAATAGCGGGGGCGCAGCAGTACTTC.

This clone was seen repeatedly, ten times or more. This chain's CDR3 is CASSPGLPDEQYF. DNA for the CDR3: TGTGCCAGCAGCCCGGGACTACCGGACGAGCAGTACTTC. The chain recombines TRBV5-5 with TRBJ2-7; TRBD2 agrees at 7 bases. Trimming cost V 4 bases and J 5 bases; bases outside gene matches: 6. Germline-derived CDR1 and CDR2 are SGHKS and YYEKEE (reference sequence). CDR3 length equals 13 residues.

The rearrangement uses TRBV9 and TRBJ1-2, with 7 bases lining up with TRBD1. J gave up 1 base and V 4 bases, and 10 bases lay outside the gene matches. This CDR3 spans 16 amino acids. Germline CDR1 is SGDLS and CDR2 is YYNGEE. CDR3 residues: CASSRWDSLLNYGYTF. In nucleotides, the CDR3 is TGTGCCAGCAGCAGATGGGACAGCCTACTTAACTATGGCTACACCTTC.

This chain connects TRBV6-1 to TRBJ2-7, with 10 bases aligning to TRBD2. The CDR3 sequence is 17 residues long. The J segment lost 2 bases and the V segment lost 3 bases, leaving 10 bases of the junction unmatched. The germline V gene encodes CDR1 MNHNS and CDR2 SASEGT. CDR3 DNA: TGTGCCAGCAGTGACGCCCGAGTAGCGGGAGGCGCCTACGAGCAGTACTTC. Its translation: CASSDARVAGGAYEQYF.

The gene calls are TRBV15 and TRBJ2-5; TRBD2 aligns across 7 bases. CDR3 length equals 16 residues. Trimming at V came to 0 bases and at J to 4 bases, leaving 8 bases not matched to a gene. Germline V lookup: CDR1 LNHNV, CDR2 YYDKDF (reference sequence). CDR3 nucleotide sequence: TGTGCCACCAGCAGAGATTACGGGGGAGGGCGAGAGACCCAGTACTTC. It specifies CATSRDYGGGRETQYF. The full variable domain, completed using reference TRBV15 and TRBJ2-5, is DAMVIQNPRYQVTQFGKPVTLSCSQTLNHNVMYWYQQKSSQAPKLLFHYYDKDFNNEADTPDNFQSRRPNTSFCFLDIRSPGLGDTAMYLCATSRDYGGGRETQYFGPGTRLLVL.

The rearrangement links TRBV6-1 to TRBJ1-3; D is perhaps TRBD1 (6 bases). The germline CDR1 and CDR2 sequences are MNHNS and SASEGT. Trimming stripped 3 bases from V and 4 bases from J, with 10 bases between. The CDR3 sequence is 14 residues long. The CDR3 region is CASSDPTGGNTIYF. CDR3 sequence (DNA): TGTGCCAGCAGTGACCCTACAGGGGGAAACACCATATATTTT.

By share, this clone ranks as medium-sized (0.01 to 0.1%). The V and J genes are TRBV28 and TRBJ1-2; 8 nucleotides align to TRBD1. Per the germline V gene, CDR1 is MDHEN and CDR2 is SYDVKM. This CDR3 is built from 13 residues. The junction had 3 bases not matched to a gene; V was cut back by 2 bases and J by 7 bases. The CDR3 spells CASSLGQGVGYTF. CDR3 nucleotides: TGTGCCAGCAGTTTAGGACAGGGAGTTGGCTACACCTTC.

The chain is built from TRBV7-8 and TRBJ2-1; 8 nucleotides line up with TRBD2. Germline V gives CDR1 SGHVS, CDR2 FQNEAQ. V shed 6 bases, J shed 2 bases, and the junction held 18 bases outside the gene matches. This CDR3 contains 19 residues. The CDR3 reads CASSPSGPKGRVPYNEQFF. The CDR3 nucleotides are TGTGCCAGCAGTCCTAGCGGGCCAAAAGGGAGGGTCCCCTACAATGAGCAGTTCTTC.